Shown below are 15 T cell receptor beta chains from a single sample sequenced in a study of blood T cell repertoires in COVID-19. Libraries were prepared by immunoSEQ multiplex PCR; TCRdb keeps only in-frame clonotypes and omits some of them. This table has just under 250,000 clones, approximately 83% appearing once. Sequenced input: peripheral blood. The receptors originated from a woman aged 25 to 45 who had recovered from COVID-19.

This chain links TRBV4-1 with TRBJ1-3; 7 nucleotides line up with TRBD1. This CDR3 spans 15 amino acids. Germline CDR1 MGHRA, CDR2 YSYEKL. The J segment lost 2 bases and the V segment lost 1 base, leaving 2 bases of the junction unmatched. In DNA form, the CDR3 reads TGCGCCAGCAGCCAAGGTACAGGGGCTGGAAACACCATATATTTT. Encoded protein: CASSQGTGAGNTIYF.

V is TRBV10-3 and J is TRBJ2-7; D is possibly TRBD2 (6 bases). Looked up from germline, CDR1 is ENHRY and CDR2 is SYGVKD. Trimming removed 10 bases at V and 7 bases at J, with 14 bases between. This CDR3 has 11 residues. The CDR3: CATWEEGEQYF. CDR3 nucleotide sequence: TGTGCCACATGGGAGGAAGGAGAGCAGTACTTC.

The chain is built from TRBV29-1 and TRBJ2-5, with a possible D match to TRBD1 (5 bases). The V and J ends lost 5 bases and 4 bases respectively, with 8 bases between them. CDR3 length: 11 residues. CDR1 and CDR2 from the germline V gene are SQVTM and ANQGSEA. The CDR3 spells CSVYRIETQYF. CDR3 in DNA: TGCAGCGTTTACAGGATAGAGACCCAGTACTTC.

The rearrangement uses TRBV5-5 and TRBJ1-4; 7 bases align to TRBD1. CDR3 length: 13 amino acids. Looked up from germline, CDR1 is SGHKS and CDR2 is YYEKEE (reference sequence). The trim removed 4 bases at V and 8 bases at J, leaving 5 bases unmatched. The CDR3 DNA reads as TGTGCCAGCAGCCTCGACAGGGTGGAAAAACTGTTTTTT. The encoded protein is CASSLDRVEKLFF.

The chain joins TRBV12-5 to TRBJ1-2; TRBD1 is a possible D gene (5 bases). V was pared by 0 bases and J by 0 bases, with 17 bases between. CDR1 is LGHNT and CDR2 is FRNRAP in the germline V gene. This CDR3 region has 18 residues. The CDR3 is CASGLVLGRGDANYGYTF. The CDR3 DNA follows: TGTGCTAGTGGTTTGGTACTGGGTCGGGGGGATGCTAACTATGGCTACACCTTC.

The chain employs TRBV5-1 and TRBJ1-2; 12 nucleotides line up with TRBD1. The CDR3 covers 13 residues. V trimming: 4 bases; J trimming: 7 bases; junction bases outside the gene matches: 2. Germline CDR1 and CDR2: SGHRS and YFSETQ. The CDR3 DNA follows: TGCGCCAGCAGCGGGGGACAGGGGGCTGGCTACACCTTC. It is translated as CASSGGQGAGYTF.

The genes are TRBV3-1 (or the pseudogene TRBV3-2) and TRBJ1-2, with unresolved D. V was trimmed by 4 bases and J by 0 bases, leaving 9 bases between them. This CDR3 comprises 14 residues. Germline V gene sequence: CDR1 LGHDT, CDR2 YNNKEL (reference sequence). CDR3 DNA sequence: TGTGCCAGCAGCCCGCTAGACCCTAACTATGGCTACACCTTC. Translation gives CASSPLDPNYGYTF.

V usage is TRBV6-5 and J usage is TRBJ1-2, with D unclear. Trimming removed 5 bases at V and 4 bases at J, with 17 bases between. Germline V gives CDR1 MNHEY, CDR2 SVGAGI. CDR3 length equals 15 residues. The CDR3 sequence: CASSTGPWSPYGYTF. The CDR3 nucleotides are TGTGCCAGCAGTACCGGTCCTTGGAGTCCCTATGGCTACACCTTC.

The CDR3 sequence is CASSLWDRDLSEQYF. In DNA form, the CDR3 reads TGTGCCAGCAGCTTGTGGGACAGGGACTTATCCGAGCAGTACTTC. The rearrangement joins TRBV13 to TRBJ2-7; 9 bases are a match to TRBD1. CDR1 PRHDT and CDR2 FYEKMQ come from the germline V gene (reference sequence). The CDR3 spans 15 residues. V was pared by 3 bases and J by 6 bases, with 9 bases of the junction left unmatched.

The V and J genes are TRBV11-3 and TRBJ1-6, with TRBD1 matching over 7 bases. Trimming at V came to 5 bases and at J to 5 bases, leaving 12 bases not matched to a gene. The CDR3 spans 17 residues. Germline loops: CDR1 SGHNT, CDR2 YENEEA. The CDR3 reads CASSQWTGGDHNSPLHF. The CDR3 region has the DNA TGTGCCAGCAGCCAATGGACAGGTGGAGACCATAATTCACCCCTCCACTTT.

The V call is TRBV27, the J call TRBJ2-3; TRBD2 matches 8 bases. The CDR3 length is 16 residues. With 3 bases clipped from V and 5 bases from J, the junction kept 10 bases outside the gene matches. In germline, CDR1 is MNHEY, CDR2 SMNVEV (reference sequence). This CDR3 reads CASSFGRGAQQDTQYF. DNA of the CDR3: TGTGCCAGCAGTTTTGGGCGGGGGGCACAACAAGATACGCAGTATTTT.

The rearrangement uses TRBV30 and TRBJ1-1; perhaps TRBD1 as D (5 bases). V lost 1 base, J lost 8 bases, and 8 bases lay in between. Germline V lookup: CDR1 GTSNPN, CDR2 SVGIG (reference sequence). The CDR3 has 11 amino acids. The CDR3 is CAWSGQSEAFF. The CDR3 nucleotides read TGTGCCTGGAGTGGACAGAGCGAAGCTTTCTTT.

The J gene is TRBJ1-2, the V gene TRBV19, with D uncertain. The V end lost 5 bases, the J end lost 0 bases, and 10 bases lay between the germline ends. The CDR3 is made up of 14 amino acids. CDR1 is LNHDA and CDR2 is SQIVND in the germline V gene (reference sequence). This CDR3 reads CASSLGSTNYGYTF. The CDR3 DNA reads as TGTGCCAGTAGTTTAGGGTCTACTAACTATGGCTACACCTTC. Together with reference TRBV19 and TRBJ1-2, the CDR3 gives the full variable domain: DGGITQSPKYLFRKEGQNVTLSCEQNLNHDAMYWYRQDPGQGLRLIYYSQIVNDFQKGDIAEGYSVSREKKESFPLTVTSAQKNPTAFYLCASSLGSTNYGYTFGSGTRLTVV.

This clone was detected only once. The J gene is TRBJ1-2, the V gene TRBV18; the D is unclear. With 4 bases removed from V and 0 bases from J, the gap between germline ends came to 6 bases. The germline V gene encodes CDR1 KGHSH and CDR2 LQKENI. The CDR3 has 13 residues. Written as DNA, the CDR3 is TGTGCCAGCTCACTCCCAGCTAACTATGGCTACACCTTC. This translates into CASSLPANYGYTF.

V is TRBV6-2 or TRBV6-3 and J is TRBJ2-7; perhaps TRBD2 as D (6 bases). Germline V gene data show CDR1 as MNHEY and CDR2 as SVGEGT. There are 15 residues in the CDR3. Deletions cut 2 bases from V and 2 bases from J, with 13 bases between. The CDR3 loop reads CASSYARGRAYEQYF. The CDR3 region has the DNA TGTGCCAGCAGTTACGCGCGGGGTCGGGCCTACGAGCAGTACTTC.